Presented here are 24 T cell receptor beta chains from one specimen sequenced in a study of cytomegalovirus exposure and HLA in healthy donors (dated by TCRdb to the late 2010s). The receptor library was made with the immunoSEQ multiplex PCR assay. For the multiplex PCR, a mixture combining 60 forward primers for TCR Vbeta segments and 13 reverse primers for TCR Jbeta segments was used. The table comes from immuneACCESS by way of TCRdb, which keeps in-frame sequences with V and J called. Part of the clones is missing from these tables; in studies checked, under half for an unresolved V gene and the rest for unknown reasons. Across this sample there are under 150,000 clones, with less than 80% seen only once. The leading ten clones occupy over 8.5% of the sample. The sample taken for sequencing was PBMCs. These receptors were obtained from a woman aged 40 to 50 in good health and CMV-seropositive.

The gene calls are TRBV7-2 and TRBJ2-7; possibly TRBD2 for D (5 bases). This CDR3 is 14 amino acids long. Trimming left V 3 bases short and J 3 bases short, with 12 bases between. Per the germline V gene, CDR1 is SGHTA and CDR2 is FQGNSA. The CDR3 bases are TGTGCCAGCAGCTTTTCAAGCGGCGACTACGAGCAGTACTTC. This translates into CASSFSSGDYEQYF.

J is TRBJ2-3 and V is TRBV28; 9 positions match TRBD1. Germline CDR1 MDHEN, CDR2 SYDVKM. The CDR3 covers 16 residues. With 2 bases clipped from V and 5 bases from J, the junction kept 8 bases outside the gene matches. The CDR3 reads CASSLKGTGKGDTQYF. CDR3 DNA: TGTGCCAGCAGTTTAAAAGGGACAGGGAAGGGAGATACGCAGTATTTT.

This rearrangement joins TRBV30 to TRBJ2-3; D perhaps matches TRBD2 (5 bases). V lost 2 bases and J 6 bases, leaving 15 bases between the germline ends. There are 14 residues in the CDR3. Per the germline V gene, CDR1 is GTSNPN and CDR2 is SVGIG (reference sequence). CDR3 residues: CAWSLLDRSDTQYF. The CDR3 DNA sequence: TGTGCCTGGAGTTTACTAGATCGGTCGGATACGCAGTATTTT.

The chain carries TRBV7-9 and TRBJ2-1, with a possible D match to TRBD2 (7 bases). Germline CDR1 and CDR2: SEHNR and FQNEAQ (reference sequence). V was pared by 8 bases and J by 0 bases, with 11 bases between. The CDR3 has 14 amino acids. The CDR3 DNA reads TGTGCCAGCGGGGGCGGGAGCTCCTACAATGAGCAGTTCTTC. This translates into CASGGGSSYNEQFF.

This clone came up a few times. The chain recombines TRBV5-1 with TRBJ1-1; no clear D gene. Trimming removed 0 bases from V and 1 base from J, with 4 bases in between. This CDR3 has 13 amino acids. In germline, CDR1 is SGHRS, CDR2 YFSETQ. This chain's CDR3 is CASSLGENTEAFF. CDR3 in DNA: TGCGCCAGCAGCTTGGGAGAGAACACTGAAGCTTTCTTT.

This clone has a handful of counts. V usage is TRBV5-1 and J usage is TRBJ1-5; 12 nucleotides match TRBD1. This CDR3 contains 16 residues. Germline V gives CDR1 SGHRS, CDR2 YFSETQ. V trimming: 0 bases; J trimming: 5 bases; junction bases outside the gene matches: 3. For the CDR3, the DNA is TGCGCCAGCAGCTTGGAGGGGACAGGGGGCGATCAGCCCCAGCATTTT. It translates to CASSLEGTGGDQPQHF.

This clone turned up a few times. The CDR3 region has the DNA TGTGCCAGCAGCCAAGCAGTCCGGGACACTTCCTACGAGCAGTACTTC. Its protein is CASSQAVRDTSYEQYF. The genes are TRBV4-2 and TRBJ2-7; tentatively, D is TRBD1 (6 bases). The germline V and J ends were trimmed by 1 base and 1 base, with 14 bases remaining between them. Germline-derived CDR1 and CDR2 are LGHNA and YNFKEQ. CDR3 length: 16 amino acids.

The gene calls are TRBV4-2 and TRBJ2-7; TRBD2 agrees at 8 bases. The CDR3 is made up of 16 amino acids. CDR1 LGHNA and CDR2 YNFKEQ come from the germline V gene. The V segment lost 1 base and the J segment 3 bases; nucleotides outside the gene matches: 8. CDR3 loop: CASSQGLTSGLYEQYF. The CDR3, as DNA: TGTGCCAGCAGCCAAGGTCTAACTAGCGGTCTCTACGAGCAGTACTTC.

The CDR3, as DNA: TGCAGCGTTGGCCATGGGGACAGGCCTAATGAAAAACTGTTTTTT. It encodes CSVGHGDRPNEKLFF. The J gene is TRBJ1-4, the V gene TRBV29-1; TRBD1 matches 8 bases. The germline V gene has CDR1 SQVTM and CDR2 ANQGSEA. The trim removed 4 bases at V and 3 bases at J, leaving 7 bases unmatched. The CDR3 has 15 residues.

This chain uses TRBV19 with TRBJ1-1, with D maybe TRBD1 (5 bases). The CDR3 has 12 amino acids. V was shortened by 9 bases and J by 5 bases, with 13 bases between the two germline ends. Germline V gene sequence: CDR1 LNHDA, CDR2 SQIVND (reference sequence). CDR3 sequence (DNA): TGTGCCAGCAAATTTGGGGGGACTGAAGCTTTCTTT. Its translation is CASKFGGTEAFF.

The chain uses TRBV7-2 and TRBJ2-5; 8 nucleotides line up with TRBD1. This CDR3 region has 14 residues. CDR1 SGHTA and CDR2 FQGNSA come from the germline V gene. The ends lost 4 bases at V and 4 bases at J; junction bases unmatched: 5. The CDR3 nucleotides read TGTGCCAGCAGCTGGACAGGGTGGGGAGAGACCCAGTACTTC. It encodes CASSWTGWGETQYF.

The rearrangement links TRBV7-9 to TRBJ2-7; tentatively, D is TRBD2 (5 bases). The V and J ends lost 0 bases and 4 bases respectively, with 10 bases between them. The CDR3 is made up of 14 amino acids. The germline gives CDR1 SEHNR, CDR2 FQNEAQ (reference sequence). CDR3 DNA: TGTGCCAGCAGCTTAGCAAAGGGAGAGTACGAGCAGTACTTC. Encoded protein: CASSLAKGEYEQYF.

The chain uses TRBV4-3 and TRBJ2-1, with 11 bases aligning to TRBD2. The length of the CDR3 is 17 residues. Germline CDR1 is LGHNA and CDR2 is YSLEER. J lost 2 bases, V lost 0 bases, and 3 bases had no gene match. The CDR3 reads CASSQELAGVAYNEQFF. CDR3 nucleotide sequence: TGCGCCAGCAGCCAAGAACTAGCGGGAGTGGCCTACAATGAGCAGTTCTTC.

This chain joins TRBV4-2 and TRBJ2-1; 7 bases are a match to TRBD2. Unmatched junction bases numbered 13, after V lost 4 bases and J lost 4 bases. The V gene's germline CDR1 is LGHNA and CDR2 YNFKEQ. CDR3 length equals 17 residues. The CDR3 coding sequence is TGTGCCAGCAGCCCAGAACGATTTAGCGGGCATTACAATGAGCAGTTCTTC. Its translation is CASSPERFSGHYNEQFF.

This clone was picked up one time. This chain links TRBV5-1 with TRBJ2-7; 11 nucleotides match TRBD2. The CDR3 contains 17 residues. V was clipped by 1 base and J by 5 bases; unmatched bases: 11. Germline V lookup: CDR1 SGHRS, CDR2 YFSETQ. The CDR3 sequence: CASSLTQLAGVGNEQYF. CDR3 bases: TGCGCCAGCAGCTTGACCCAACTAGCGGGAGTAGGTAACGAGCAGTACTTC.

The CDR3: CAWSVKPLTGAEQYF. The CDR3 nucleotides read TGTGCCTGGAGTGTAAAACCCCTAACAGGGGCCGAGCAGTACTTC. The chain couples TRBV30 to TRBJ2-7, with 7 bases lining up with TRBD1. Trimming took 0 bases from V and 6 from J; bases not matched to a gene: 11. The CDR3 has 15 residues. Germline V gene sequence: CDR1 GTSNPN, CDR2 SVGIG (reference sequence).

CDR3 protein: CASSLGLYSGANVLTF. The CDR3 nucleotides are TGTGCCAGCAGCTTAGGACTGTACTCTGGGGCCAACGTCCTGACTTTC. The rearrangement links TRBV11-1 to TRBJ2-6; D gene ambiguous. V dropped 1 base and J dropped 0 bases, with 7 bases sitting between them. The CDR3 is 16 residues long. Germline V lookup: CDR1 SGHAT, CDR2 FQDESV (reference sequence).

This chain links TRBV30 with TRBJ1-1; maybe TRBD1 (5 bases). The CDR3 length is 13 residues. Germline V lookup: CDR1 GTSNPN, CDR2 SVGIG (reference sequence). The germline V and J ends were trimmed by 2 bases and 7 bases, with 14 bases remaining between them. The CDR3 is CAWSWQGGFEAFF. DNA for the CDR3: TGTGCCTGGAGTTGGCAGGGTGGCTTTGAAGCTTTCTTT.

The chain joins TRBV6-5 to TRBJ1-4; TRBD1 might be the D (6 bases). CDR3 size: 14 residues. Germline V gene data show CDR1 as MNHEY and CDR2 as SVGAGI. V was clipped by 6 bases and J by 5 bases, with 13 bases between them. The chain's CDR3 is CASSYDRSNEKLFF. The CDR3 nucleotides are TGTGCCAGCAGCTACGACAGGTCGAATGAAAAACTGTTTTTT.

The V gene is TRBV19, the J gene TRBJ2-1, with 10 bases fitting TRBD2. Germline lookup yields CDR1 LNHDA and CDR2 SQIVND (reference sequence). This CDR3 is built from 17 residues. The V gene end was trimmed by 10 bases and the J gene end by 4 bases; junction bases not matched to a gene: 16. The DNA for the CDR3 is TGTGCCACCTCCAGAACCCATAGCGGGGGGTGGTACAATGAGCAGTTCTTC. This translates into CATSRTHSGGWYNEQFF.

V is TRBV6-4 and J is TRBJ2-2; the D gene is possibly TRBD2 (6 bases). CDR1 is MRHNA and CDR2 is SNTAGT in the germline V gene. This CDR3 region has 13 residues. V shed 6 bases and J shed 8 bases, with 13 bases lying between them. CDR3 loop: CASSRTTVGELFF. The DNA of the CDR3 is TGTGCCAGCAGCCGGACTACGGTGGGGGAGCTGTTTTTT.

The chain's CDR3 is CASSWGHGRGYEQYF. The CDR3 region has the DNA TGTGCCAGCAGTTGGGGGCACGGCAGGGGCTACGAGCAGTACTTC. The V and J genes are TRBV5-4 and TRBJ2-7; possible D gene TRBD1, 6 bases. CDR1 is SGHNT and CDR2 is YYREEE in the germline V gene (reference sequence). The CDR3 loop spans 15 amino acids. V was cut by 5 bases and J by 3 bases, with 18 bases left in between.

The V and J genes are TRBV4-1 and TRBJ2-5; no clear D. The J call may be in error: the DNA end matches TRBJ2-7 better. Germline V gene data show CDR1 as MGHRA and CDR2 as YSYEKL. This CDR3 is 14 amino acids long. In nucleotides, the CDR3 is TGCGCCAGCAGCCAATACGACGGAGCCTACGAGCAGTACTTC. It encodes CASSQYDGAYEQYF.

This clone was counted only a few times. The V call is TRBV29-1, the J call TRBJ2-3; 14 bases align to TRBD2. Trimming cost V 5 bases and J 2 bases; bases outside gene matches: 6. Germline CDR1 and CDR2: SQVTM and ANQGSEA. The CDR3 extends over 16 amino acids. As DNA, the CDR3 is TGCAGCGTTTACGGACTAGCGGGAGGTATCACAGATACGCAGTATTTT. Translating it yields CSVYGLAGGITDTQYF.